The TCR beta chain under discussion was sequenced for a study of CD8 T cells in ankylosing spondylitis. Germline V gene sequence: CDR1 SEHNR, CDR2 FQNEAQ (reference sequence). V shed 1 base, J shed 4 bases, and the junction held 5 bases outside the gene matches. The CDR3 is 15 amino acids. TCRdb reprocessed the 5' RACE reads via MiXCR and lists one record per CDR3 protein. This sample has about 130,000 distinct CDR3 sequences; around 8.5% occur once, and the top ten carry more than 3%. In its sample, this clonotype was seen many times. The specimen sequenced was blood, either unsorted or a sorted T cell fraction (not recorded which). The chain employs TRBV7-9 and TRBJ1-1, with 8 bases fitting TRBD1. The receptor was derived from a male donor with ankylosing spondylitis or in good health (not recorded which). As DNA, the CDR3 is TGTGCCAGCAGCTTAGTAGGGGGACAGGCCACTGAAGCTTTCTTT. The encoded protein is CASSLVGGQATEAFF.